This TCR beta chain derives from a study of regulatory T cells in long-lasting Graves disease. Study overall: For under 3 months, newly diagnosed Graves' patients had been taking antithyroid drugs. Study-level points and caveats: Persistent disease showed a preference for TRBV28, TRBJ1-2 and TRBJ2-5. A limited number of samples was an acknowledged limitation.

Documented time point: newly diagnosed GD, antithyroid drugs for less than 3 months. PBMCs were the source of the RNA used for TCR sequencing. The CDR3 loop spans 15 amino acids. The germline V and J ends were trimmed by 5 bases and 8 bases, with 19 bases remaining between them. Germline V gene data show CDR1 as SGHAT and CDR2 as FQNNGV. iRepertoire HTBI primers and Arm-PCR of CDR3 regions built TCR beta libraries. TCRdb redid the calling of the multiplex PCR reads with MiXCR, one entry per CDR3 protein. The sample has 400,000 to 650,000 distinct CDR3 sequences, roughly a sixth seen once. With regard to this clonotype: Its antigen is not identified.

These data were likewise used in another study, on T cells in Graves' hyperthyroidism and ophthalmopathy. That study reports: Subjects aged 18 to 65 presented with newly diagnosed hyperthyroidism of less than 2 months' duration.

The chain links TRBV11-2 to TRBJ2-1; no reliable D call. The source was peripheral blood mononuclear cells (PBMCs), collected at new diagnosis, from a patient treated with antithyroid drugs. The source is a woman aged 40-65 years with Graves disease. The CDR3 here is CASSQELERVYEQFF. The CDR3 bases are TGTGCCAGCAGCCAAGAGCTAGAAAGGGTCTATGAGCAGTTCTTC. The full variable domain, completed using reference TRBV11-2 and TRBJ2-1, is EAGVAQSPRYKIIEKRQSVAFWCNPISGHATLYWYQQILGQGPKLLIQFQNNGVVDDSQLPKDRFSAERLKGVDSTLKIQPAKLEDSAVYLCASSQELERVYEQFFGPGTRLTVL.